Shown below are 19 T cell receptor beta chains from a single sample sequenced in a study of T cell responses to AZD1222 COVID-19 vaccine. TCRdb keeps only in-frame clones here, not all; method: immunoSEQ multiplex PCR. Seen here are under 150,000 clones, 75% to 90% observed once, and the top ten hold 1.5% to 2%. The sequencing used peripheral blood, collected 28 days after the second AZD1222 dose. The receptors originated from an adult who received the AZD1222 COVID-19 vaccine.

The chain joins TRBV5-1 to TRBJ2-7; perhaps TRBD1 as D (6 bases). Germline V CDR1 and CDR2: SGHRS, YFSETQ. The CDR3 runs 16 residues. Trimming took off 0 bases at V and 3 bases at J, with 16 bases between the two ends. The CDR3: CASSLAPSQGLYEQYV. DNA for the CDR3: TGCGCCAGCAGCTTGGCCCCCTCACAGGGTCTCTACGAGCAGTACGTC.

V gene TRBV10-3 combines with J gene TRBJ2-5; no definite D call. This CDR3 spans 15 amino acids. V was shortened by 3 bases and J by 1 base, with 12 bases between the two germline ends. In germline, CDR1 is ENHRY, CDR2 SYGVKD. Written as DNA, the CDR3 is TGTGCCATCAGTGACCCGGCGGAACGCCAAGAGACCCAGTACTTC. Its protein product is CAISDPAERQETQYF.

The chain recombines TRBV19 with TRBJ1-1; a weak D match, TRBD1 (5 bases). CDR1 and CDR2 (germline): LNHDA, SQIVND (reference sequence). This CDR3 comprises 15 residues. Trimming shortened V by 2 bases and J by 2 bases, and 12 bases separated the two germline ends. The CDR3 region has the DNA TGTGCCAGTAGTATAAGCGGCCAGGGAAACACTGAAGCTTTCTTT. It encodes CASSISGQGNTEAFF.

The chain has TRBV28 and TRBJ1-1; tentative D call: TRBD1 (6 bases). CDR1 is MDHEN, CDR2 SYDVKM, per germline. There are 14 residues in the CDR3. V was cut by 2 bases and J by 4 bases, with 11 bases left in between. The CDR3 loop reads CASSLTFRGTEAFF. The CDR3 nucleotides read TGTGCCAGCAGTTTAACCTTCAGGGGCACTGAAGCTTTCTTT. Together with reference TRBV28 and TRBJ1-1, the CDR3 gives the full variable domain: DVKVTQSSRYLVKRTGEKVFLECVQDMDHENMFWYRQDPGLGLRLIYFSYDVKMKEKGDIPEGYSVSREKKERFSLILESASTNQTSMYLCASSLTFRGTEAFFGQGTRLTVV.

The gene calls are TRBV7-2 and TRBJ2-5; 8 bases agree with TRBD2. This CDR3 comprises 15 residues. V dropped 2 bases and J dropped 1; count of bases not matched to a gene: 3. Germline CDR1 and CDR2: SGHTA and FQGNSA. CDR3 DNA sequence: TGTGCCAGCAGCTTATGGCGGGGGGTCCAAGAGACCCAGTACTTC. Protein product: CASSLWRGVQETQYF.

This sequence joins TRBV7-2 and TRBJ1-6; 7 positions agree with TRBD1. The length of the CDR3 is 17 residues. Unmatched junction bases numbered 12, after V lost 4 bases and J lost 6 bases. The V gene's germline CDR1 is SGHTA and CDR2 FQGNSA. In DNA form, the CDR3 reads TGTGCCAGCAGCTCGTCCCACGGGACAGCGCCTAATTCACCCCTCCACTTT. Protein sequence: CASSSSHGTAPNSPLHF.

This chain links TRBV28 with TRBJ2-5; a possible D gene is TRBD1 (5 bases). V was pared by 6 bases and J by 2 bases, with 10 bases between. In germline, CDR1 is MDHEN, CDR2 SYDVKM. The CDR3 spans 13 residues. CDR3 sequence: CASSQGRQETQYF. Written as DNA, the CDR3 is TGTGCCAGCAGCCAGGGTAGACAAGAGACCCAGTACTTC.

The V and J genes are TRBV7-2 and TRBJ2-2, with D maybe TRBD2 (6 bases). This CDR3 has 17 residues. Germline V lookup: CDR1 SGHTA, CDR2 FQGNSA. V lost 2 bases and J lost 6, with 19 bases in between. CDR3: CASSLSRLEGMAGELFF. The CDR3, as DNA: TGTGCCAGCAGCTTATCCCGCCTGGAGGGTATGGCCGGGGAGCTGTTTTTT.

The chain is built from TRBV9 and TRBJ1-2; TRBD1 matches at 9 bases. The CDR3 extends over 14 amino acids. V shed 4 bases, J shed 4 bases, and the junction held 5 bases outside the gene matches. Per the germline V gene, CDR1 is SGDLS and CDR2 is YYNGEE. The CDR3: CASSYGTGSYGYTF. The CDR3 nucleotides are TGTGCCAGCAGCTATGGGACAGGGAGCTATGGCTACACCTTC.

J is TRBJ1-2 and V is TRBV7-2, with TRBD1 as a possible D gene (6 bases). In germline, CDR1 is SGHTA, CDR2 FQGNSA. Between the trimmed V and J ends, which lost 4 bases and 6 bases, there was a span of 15 bases. The CDR3 is 14 amino acids. The CDR3 loop is CASSSLQGRDGYTF. CDR3 DNA sequence: TGTGCCAGCAGCTCGTTACAGGGAAGGGATGGCTACACCTTC.

This chain connects TRBV5-1 to TRBJ1-1, with D possibly TRBD1 on 6 matching bases. The CDR3 has 16 amino acids. CDR1 SGHRS and CDR2 YFSETQ come from the germline V gene. V was cut by 0 bases and J by 5 bases, with 17 bases left in between. CDR3 sequence: CASSLVGFRGATEAFF. CDR3 nucleotides: TGCGCCAGCAGCTTGGTGGGGTTCAGGGGAGCTACTGAAGCTTTCTTT.

The genes are TRBV5-4 and TRBJ1-4, with 9 bases identical to TRBD1. The germline V gene has CDR1 SGHNT and CDR2 YYREEE (reference sequence). Trimming removed 4 bases from V and 8 bases from J; junction bases left unmatched: 6. CDR3 length equals 14 residues. CDR3 sequence reads: CASSPGQGGEKLFF. DNA for the CDR3: TGTGCCAGCAGCCCGGGACAGGGTGGAGAAAAACTGTTTTTT.

V usage is TRBV6-5 and J usage is TRBJ2-7; D may be TRBD2 (5 bases). The CDR3 spans 12 residues. Germline CDR1 reads MNHEY; CDR2 reads SVGAGI. V gave up 6 bases and J gave up 6 bases, with 12 bases separating them. CDR3: CASSLQRGEQYF. The CDR3 region has the DNA TGTGCCAGCAGCCTCCAACGGGGCGAGCAGTACTTC.

The chain links TRBV18 to TRBJ2-2; D gene unclear. The CDR3 contains 14 residues. V was pared by 0 bases and J by 5 bases, with 7 bases between. The germline V gene encodes CDR1 KGHSH and CDR2 LQKENI. CDR3 sequence (DNA): TGTGCCAGCTCACCACCAGGAAGGACCGGGGAGCTGTTTTTT. Its protein product is CASSPPGRTGELFF.

V usage is TRBV5-1 and J usage is TRBJ2-7; the match to TRBD1 covers 7 bases. V was clipped by 0 bases and J by 2 bases; unmatched bases: 5. The CDR3 is made up of 15 amino acids. Germline V CDR1 and CDR2: SGHRS, YFSETQ. The CDR3 bases are TGCGCCAGCAGCTTGGTAGGGGGCCGGACCTACGAGCAGTACTTC. It specifies CASSLVGGRTYEQYF.

The chain couples TRBV28 to TRBJ2-1, with TRBD2 identical over 8 bases. The V gene end was trimmed by 7 bases and the J gene end by 0 bases; junction bases not matched to a gene: 5. The CDR3 has 15 residues. Germline values: CDR1 MDHEN, CDR2 SYDVKM. CDR3 in amino acids: CASIPGGVSYNEQFF. In DNA, the CDR3 is TGTGCCAGCATCCCGGGGGGGGTCTCCTACAATGAGCAGTTCTTC.

The V call is TRBV30, the J call TRBJ1-4, with D unclear. The CDR3 runs to 11 residues. Trimming cost V 7 bases and J 7 bases, with 10 bases left between them. The germline CDR1 and CDR2 sequences are GTSNPN and SVGIG (reference sequence). The DNA of the CDR3 is TGTGCCTCTGTCTGGGGTGAAAAACTGTTTTTT. Residues: CASVWGEKLFF. Supplemented by reference TRBV30 and TRBJ1-4, the full variable domain reads SQTIHQWPATLVQPVGSPLSLECTVEGTSNPNLYWYRQAAGRGLQLLFYSVGIGQISSEVPQNLSASRPQDRQFILSSKKLLLSDSGFYLCASVWGEKLFFGSGTQLSVL.

The chain uses TRBV27 and TRBJ2-5; the D gene could be TRBD1 or TRBD2 (6 bases each). Germline CDR1 and CDR2: MNHEY and SMNVEV (reference sequence). The CDR3 length is 13 residues. V was cut by 3 bases and J by 7 bases, with 12 bases left in between. CDR3 DNA: TGTGCCAGCAGTTTTGGGGGGCAGGGGACCCAGTACTTC. Its protein product is CASSFGGQGTQYF.

This chain uses TRBV19 with TRBJ2-7; a possible D gene is TRBD1 (6 bases). Trimming stripped 6 bases from V and 4 bases from J, with 10 bases between. This CDR3 is 12 amino acids long. Germline V lookup: CDR1 LNHDA, CDR2 SQIVND (reference sequence). The CDR3 bases are TGTGCCAGTAGATCCGACAGGTACGAGCAGTACTTC. Residues: CASRSDRYEQYF.